This T cell receptor beta chain is from a study of T cells in Graves' hyperthyroidism and ophthalmopathy. The overall study: Prior to any treatment, at the point of initial diagnosis, peripheral blood was collected. Findings and caveats of the study: Among thyroid clonotypes expanded above 0.001, most also appeared in blood. Separating ophthalmopathy from stable hyperthyroidism was achieved by a 13 V-J model.

RNA transcripts served as the template for amplifying TCR beta CDR3 regions. HTBI primers drove first-round RT-PCR of the TCR CDR3. Using its own MiXCR run on the multiplex PCR reads, TCRdb lists one record per CDR3 protein. This sample yields around 600,000 distinct CDR3 sequences, of which around 16% are seen a single time; roughly 6.6% belongs to the top ten. For the diagnoses, clinical symptoms, serum thyroxine and TRAb, thyroid ultrasound and orbital computed tomography were used. V shed 1 base and J 7 bases; nucleotides not matched to a gene: 7. The length of the CDR3 is 15 residues. CDR1 is SGHAT, CDR2 FQNNGV, per germline. There are many counts of this clonotype. Its antigen is not known.

This clonotype was obtained from a woman aged 25 to 39 with Graves' hyperthyroidism. The chain is built from TRBV11-2 and TRBJ2-1; 7 bases line up with TRBD2. The sample consisted of blood. In DNA form, the CDR3 reads TGTGCCAGCAGCTTAGGGTTGGGTAGCGGGAATGAGCAGTTCTTC. Translating gives CASSLGLGSGNEQFF.